The 31 T cell receptor beta chains reported below all come from one sample, sequenced in a study of T cells in localized non-small cell lung cancer. Data came from immunoSEQ multiplex PCR; TCRdb stores just in-frame clones and leaves some out. This sample has about 28,000 clones, with approximately 84% found just once. Sample: peripheral blood mononuclear cells, taken before any cancer treatment. The receptors stem from a man between 40 and 75 years old with stage III lung adenocarcinoma.

V and J are TRBV6-5 and TRBJ2-2; the match to TRBD1 covers 9 bases. The CDR3 is 15 residues long. V was clipped by 4 bases and J by 2 bases; unmatched bases: 2. The germline V gene encodes CDR1 MNHEY and CDR2 SVGAGI. The CDR3 region is CASSLGQGNTGELFF. In DNA form, the CDR3 reads TGTGCCAGCAGTTTGGGACAGGGAAACACCGGGGAGCTGTTTTTT.

This clone was seen only once. The gene calls are TRBV19 and TRBJ2-2; D may be TRBD1 or TRBD2 (7 bases each). V shed 3 bases and J shed 5 bases, with 16 bases lying between them. The CDR3 loop spans 16 amino acids. In germline, CDR1 is LNHDA, CDR2 SQIVND (reference sequence). The CDR3 protein is CASSIPRQGGTGELFF. CDR3 in DNA: TGTGCCAGTAGTATTCCGAGACAGGGAGGGACCGGGGAGCTGTTTTTT.

This chain links TRBV5-1 with TRBJ1-1, with D tentatively TRBD1 (5 bases). Germline CDR1 SGHRS, CDR2 YFSETQ. The CDR3 covers 13 residues. The germline V and J ends were trimmed by 5 bases and 1 base, with 9 bases remaining between them. The CDR3 nucleotides read TGCGCCAGCAGTCCAGGGTCGAACACTGAAGCTTTCTTT. Its translation: CASSPGSNTEAFF. The full variable domain, in which reference TRBV5-1 and TRBJ1-1 provide the parts outside the CDR3, is KAGVTQTPRYLIKTRGQQVTLSCSPISGHRSVSWYQQTPGQGLQFLFEYFSETQRNKGNFPGRFSGRQFSNSRSEMNVSTLELGDSALYLCASSPGSNTEAFFGQGTRLTVV.

The V gene is TRBV7-2, the J gene TRBJ1-4; TRBD1 might be the D (5 bases). V dropped 0 bases and J dropped 7 bases, with 9 bases sitting between them. The CDR3 totals 14 residues. Germline assignment: CDR1 SGHTA and CDR2 FQGNSA. This CDR3 reads CASSLAGDGEKLFF. In DNA, the CDR3 is TGTGCCAGCAGCTTAGCGGGGGACGGTGAAAAACTGTTTTTT.

The chain recombines TRBV5-8 with TRBJ1-2; 8 bases match TRBD1. Germline CDR1 reads SGHTS; CDR2 reads YDEGEE. With V trimmed by 0 bases and J by 2 bases, 6 bases remained unmatched. The CDR3 runs to 16 residues. This CDR3 is CASSLEGAGGNYGYTF. The CDR3 region has the DNA TGTGCCAGCAGCTTGGAAGGCGCAGGGGGCAACTATGGCTACACCTTC.

The chain is built from TRBV25-1 and TRBJ2-7; D perhaps matches TRBD1 (5 bases). The V end was cut by 10 bases, the J end by 0 bases, with 13 bases between. The CDR3 has 13 amino acids. Germline assignment: CDR1 MGHDK and CDR2 SYGVNS. The CDR3 sequence: CATDSDSSYEQYF. The CDR3 coding sequence is TGTGCCACCGACTCAGACAGCTCCTACGAGCAGTACTTC.

CDR3 loop: CASSPDPGPYEQYF. CDR3 DNA sequence: TGTGCCAGCAGCCCCGATCCCGGCCCCTACGAGCAGTACTTC. The V and J genes are TRBV9 and TRBJ2-7; D remains ambiguous. CDR1 and CDR2 from the germline V gene are SGDLS and YYNGEE. CDR3 length: 14 residues. V was trimmed by 4 bases and J by 2 bases, leaving 13 bases between them.

The rearrangement joins TRBV5-1 to TRBJ2-5; no reliable D call. The germline V gene encodes CDR1 SGHRS and CDR2 YFSETQ. Trimming took 0 bases from V and 1 from J, leaving 13 bases between them. The CDR3 sequence is 16 residues long. CDR3 residues: CASSLALLYTQETQYF. The DNA of the CDR3 is TGCGCCAGCAGCTTGGCCCTTTTGTACACCCAAGAGACCCAGTACTTC.

The V call is TRBV10-2, the J call TRBJ2-3; maybe TRBD2 (6 bases). Germline CDR1 reads WSHSY; CDR2 reads SAAADI. The length of the CDR3 is 14 residues. The V end was cut by 3 bases, the J end by 4 bases, with 11 bases between. The CDR3 loop reads CASSDAAGSDTQYF. The CDR3 nucleotides are TGCGCCAGCAGTGATGCTGCGGGGTCAGATACGCAGTATTTT.

The chain couples TRBV12-2 to TRBJ1-4. TRBV12-2 constitutes a pseudogene. CDR3 size: 16 residues. The CDR3 sequence is CASRLRRAQTNEKLFF. For the CDR3, the DNA is TGTGCAAGTCGCTTACGGAGGGCGCAGACTAATGAAAAACTGTTTTTT.

J is TRBJ1-1 and V is TRBV18; no clear D gene. Germline CDR1 and CDR2: KGHSH and LQKENI. Trimming removed 3 bases from V and 3 bases from J, with 17 bases in between. The CDR3 loop spans 16 amino acids. CDR3 bases: TGTGCCAGCTCACCGGGATTAGTGGGGAGTCACACTGAAGCTTTCTTT. Translated, it gives CASSPGLVGSHTEAFF.

The chain employs TRBV7-8 and TRBJ2-7, with D unresolved. Germline V lookup: CDR1 SGHVS, CDR2 FQNEAQ. With 1 base removed from V and 4 bases from J, the gap between germline ends came to 8 bases. The CDR3 spans 13 residues. For the CDR3, the DNA is TGTGCCAGCAGCTTAGTTACAGCTTACGAGCAGTACGTC. This gives the protein CASSLVTAYEQYV.

This clone was counted a single time. The chain is built from TRBV10-1 and TRBJ2-3; TRBD2 agrees at 9 bases. The V and J ends lost 3 bases and 2 bases, in that order; junction bases with no gene match: 3. Germline V gene data show CDR1 as WNHNN and CDR2 as SYGVQD (reference sequence). The CDR3 length is 15 residues. This chain's CDR3 is CASSELAGYTDTQYF. CDR3 sequence (DNA): TGCGCCAGCAGTGAACTAGCGGGCTACACAGATACGCAGTATTTT.

CDR3 sequence (DNA): TGTGCCACCAGCAGAGACCTAGGGGGTACTAATGAAAAACTGTTTTTT. It codes for CATSRDLGGTNEKLFF. The gene calls are TRBV15 and TRBJ1-4; TRBD1 might be the D (6 bases). The CDR3 length is 16 residues. V lost 0 bases and J lost 2, with 10 bases in between. CDR1 LNHNV and CDR2 YYDKDF come from the germline V gene (reference sequence).

Here the CDR3 DNA reads TGTGCCAGCAGCTTGGAAGGCGGACGGAACACTGAAGCTTTCTTT. Translating it yields CASSLEGGRNTEAFF. The V and J genes are TRBV5-4 and TRBJ1-1; D gene uncertain. This CDR3 region has 15 residues. The V end was cut by 0 bases, the J end by 1 base, with 10 bases between. Germline V gene data show CDR1 as SGHNT and CDR2 as YYREEE (reference sequence).

V usage is TRBV27 and J usage is TRBJ1-2; D is unclear. V was pared by 3 bases and J by 6 bases, with 23 bases between. Germline CDR1 reads MNHEY; CDR2 reads SMNVEV (reference sequence). This CDR3 contains 17 residues. Here the CDR3 DNA reads TGTGCCAGCAGTTTGAGATACGCCTCCACAGAGGCCGATGGCTACACCTTC. It is translated as CASSLRYASTEADGYTF.

The count of this clone is one. The chain recombines TRBV14 with TRBJ2-1; D is uncertain. This CDR3 region has 12 residues. V was shortened by 1 base and J by 9 bases, with 7 bases between the two germline ends. The germline V gene encodes CDR1 SGHDN and CDR2 FVKESK. The CDR3 bases are TGTGCCAGCAGCCAAGTGATCGGTGAGCAGTTCTTC. Its protein product is CASSQVIGEQFF.

This chain connects TRBV5-1 to TRBJ2-1; no clear D gene. Germline V gene sequence: CDR1 SGHRS, CDR2 YFSETQ. The CDR3 covers 14 residues. V lost 6 bases and J lost 1, with 11 bases in between. CDR3 amino acids: CASKQAYSYNEQFF. As DNA, the CDR3 is TGCGCCAGCAAGCAGGCATATTCCTACAATGAGCAGTTCTTC. Based on the CDR3 plus reference TRBV5-1 and TRBJ2-1, the full variable domain is KAGVTQTPRYLIKTRGQQVTLSCSPISGHRSVSWYQQTPGQGLQFLFEYFSETQRNKGNFPGRFSGRQFSNSRSEMNVSTLELGDSALYLCASKQAYSYNEQFFGPGTRLTVL.

The chain recombines TRBV28 with TRBJ2-6; TRBD1 is a possible D gene (7 bases). This CDR3 comprises 17 residues. Looked up from germline, CDR1 is MDHEN and CDR2 is SYDVKM. Trimming left V 6 bases short and J 0 bases short, with 15 bases between. CDR3 DNA: TGTGCCAGCAGCAATGCGGGACAGCTCTCTGGGGCCAACGTCCTGACTTTC. This codes for CASSNAGQLSGANVLTF.

The genes are TRBV4-2 and TRBJ1-2, with D maybe TRBD1 (5 bases). The V and J ends lost 4 bases and 6 bases respectively, with 12 bases between them. The germline CDR1 and CDR2 sequences are LGHNA and YNFKEQ. The CDR3 contains 13 residues. CDR3 amino acids: CASSPGTADGYTF. CDR3 coding DNA: TGTGCCAGCAGCCCCGGGACGGCGGATGGCTACACCTTC.

J is TRBJ2-1 and V is TRBV5-4; D is undetermined. The CDR3 has 14 residues. Germline CDR1 reads SGHNT; CDR2 reads YYREEE (reference sequence). The ends were cut back, 5 bases at V and 7 bases at J, with 16 bases in the middle. CDR3 nucleotides: TGTGCCAGCAGGCCAGACTTAGCCGGGAATGAGCAGTTCTTC. The encoded protein is CASRPDLAGNEQFF. Full variable domain (outside the CDR3, taken from reference TRBV5-4 and TRBJ2-1): ETGVTQSPTHLIKTRGQQVTLRCSSQSGHNTVSWYQQALGQGPQFIFQYYREEENGRGNFPPRFSGLQFPNYSSELNVNALELDDSALYLCASRPDLAGNEQFFGPGTRLTVL.

V and J are TRBV28 and TRBJ1-2, with D tentatively TRBD1 (6 bases). The germline gives CDR1 MDHEN, CDR2 SYDVKM. CDR3 length equals 13 residues. The ends were cut back, 5 bases at V and 2 bases at J, with 9 bases in the middle. In DNA, the CDR3 is TGTGCCAGCAGTCCAACAGGGAACTATGGCTACACCTTC. Translating gives CASSPTGNYGYTF.

The V call is TRBV15, the J call TRBJ1-5; D is undetermined. The germline V and J ends were trimmed by 1 base and 7 bases, with 11 bases remaining between them. This CDR3 has 14 residues. Germline V gene sequence: CDR1 LNHNV, CDR2 YYDKDF (reference sequence). The CDR3 DNA sequence: TGTGCCACCAGCAGAGGGGCGGGCGCGCAGCCCCAGCATTTT. This translates into CATSRGAGAQPQHF.

This chain joins TRBV5-1 and TRBJ1-6; 7 bases fit TRBD1. CDR3 length: 18 amino acids. The germline CDR1 and CDR2 sequences are SGHRS and YFSETQ. The junction had 13 bases not matched to a gene; V was cut back by 3 bases and J by 4 bases. The CDR3 nucleotides read TGCGCCAGCAGCTACTCCCCCTTGACAGGGTCGTATAATTCACCCCTCCACTTT. It encodes CASSYSPLTGSYNSPLHF.

The gene calls are TRBV6-1 and TRBJ1-5, with D unclear. The germline V gene has CDR1 MNHNS and CDR2 SASEGT. Trimming left V 4 bases short and J 0 bases short, with 10 bases between. This CDR3 has 15 amino acids. DNA for the CDR3: TGTGCCAGCAGTGCGACCCCCTATAGCAATCAGCCCCAGCATTTT. This gives the protein CASSATPYSNQPQHF.

In regard to this clone: At the DNA level, this CDR3 is encoded by other sequences in the same sample as well. The chain joins TRBV27 to TRBJ1-6, with no clear D. Germline V gene sequence: CDR1 MNHEY, CDR2 SMNVEV (reference sequence). The V end lost 0 bases, the J end lost 0 bases, and 9 bases lay between the germline ends. This CDR3 is built from 17 residues. CDR3 in DNA: TGTGCCAGCAGTTTATCCCCCGGGAGCTCCTATAATTCACCCCTCCACTTT. Protein product: CASSLSPGSSYNSPLHF.

The V and J genes are TRBV5-5 and TRBJ1-4; D is undetermined. The germline V gene encodes CDR1 SGHKS and CDR2 YYEKEE (reference sequence). The CDR3 totals 14 residues. Trimming took 0 bases from V and 8 from J, leaving 11 bases between them. This CDR3 reads CASSLALRNEKLFF. CDR3 sequence (DNA): TGTGCCAGCAGCTTGGCTCTTAGAAACGAAAAACTGTTTTTT.

This clone has a handful of counts. The chain uses TRBV6-1 and TRBJ2-6; TRBD2 might be the D (6 bases). V shed 3 bases and J shed 0 bases, with 6 bases lying between them. The CDR3 spans 15 residues. Germline V gene sequence: CDR1 MNHNS, CDR2 SASEGT. The CDR3 DNA reads TGTGCCAGCAGTGAGGGGGGCTCTGGGGCCAACGTCCTGACTTTC. It encodes CASSEGGSGANVLTF.

This rearrangement joins TRBV6-5 to TRBJ2-7, with 8 bases matching TRBD1. There are 14 residues in the CDR3. The junction had 6 bases not matched to a gene; V was cut back by 4 bases and J by 4 bases. Germline CDR1 is MNHEY and CDR2 is SVGAGI. DNA for the CDR3: TGTGCCAGCAGTTCGGACAGGGTGGGGTACGAGCAGTACTTC. This gives the protein CASSSDRVGYEQYF.

This clone appeared a single time. V gene TRBV5-1 combines with J gene TRBJ2-3; D ambiguous. The CDR3 sequence is 14 residues long. Germline V gene sequence: CDR1 SGHRS, CDR2 YFSETQ. The V and J ends lost 4 bases and 5 bases respectively, with 14 bases between them. As DNA, the CDR3 is TGCGCCAGCAGCCTATCTTCCTGGGAAGATACGCAGTATTTT. It codes for CASSLSSWEDTQYF.

The chain has TRBV18 and TRBJ1-1; D perhaps matches TRBD1 (5 bases). Trimming left V 3 bases short and J 5 bases short, with 16 bases between. Germline values: CDR1 KGHSH, CDR2 LQKENI. This CDR3 has 15 amino acids. As DNA, the CDR3 is TGTGCCAGCTCACCGAACCAGGGCGGTCGGACTGAAGCTTTCTTT. Translated: CASSPNQGGRTEAFF.